This T cell receptor (beta chain) was sequenced during a study of T-cell reconstitution after alpha-beta-depleted transplantation in children. Study-wide results and limits: Some patients showed high day-60 TCRbeta diversity, which derived from surviving recipient T cells and thymic progenitors. Counts and diversity of T cells one year after transplant came mostly from newly produced T cells.

Unique molecular identifiers were built into the TCRbeta library. TCRdb reprocessed the PCR reads with MiXCR, giving one entry per CDR3 protein. The sample contains under 400,000 distinct CDR3 sequences, around 25% of which appear only once. Germline CDR1 reads SGHRS; CDR2 reads YFSETQ. Unmatched junction bases numbered 9, after V lost 0 bases and J lost 1 base. The length of the CDR3 is 17 residues. This clonotype was recorded at least ten times. The antigen is undetermined. The TCR sequence derives from a male patient younger than 18 who had a stem cell transplant for acute lymphoblastic leukemia, so the T cells may come from the graft donor. Source: PBMCs, mostly from graft donor cells, taken 180 days after TCRalphabeta/CD19-depleted stem cell transplant. The V gene is TRBV5-1, the J gene TRBJ2-7; 8 nucleotides line up with TRBD2. CDR3 amino acids: CASSLASGRFGSYEQYF. The CDR3 region has the DNA TGCGCCAGCAGCTTGGCAAGCGGGAGATTCGGATCCTACGAGCAGTACTTC.